These 21 T cell receptor beta chains came from one sample sequenced in a study of blood T cell repertoires in COVID-19. Assay: immunoSEQ multiplex PCR; the TCRdb copy retains only in-frame clones and omits some. The table lists some 130,000 clones, approximately 89% of them singletons. The material sequenced was peripheral blood. The receptors originated from a woman aged 70-85 years with COVID-19, enrolled during active disease.

This clone was detected only once. V gene TRBV24-1 combines with J gene TRBJ2-3, with 7 bases aligning to TRBD2. Germline V gene sequence: CDR1 KGHDR, CDR2 SFDVKD. This CDR3 comprises 15 residues. J was trimmed by 2 bases and V by 9 bases; bases with no gene match: 10. The CDR3 spells CATSLGSGDTDTQYF. In DNA form, the CDR3 reads TGTGCCACCTCCTTGGGGAGCGGGGACACAGATACGCAGTATTTT.

The rearrangement joins TRBV19 to TRBJ1-5; TRBD1 aligns across 7 bases. Trimming cost V 5 bases and J 0 bases; bases outside gene matches: 7. Per germline, CDR1 LNHDA and CDR2 SQIVND (reference sequence). This CDR3 is 16 amino acids long. This CDR3 is CASSYQGGYSNQPQHF. The CDR3 bases are TGTGCCAGTAGTTACCAGGGGGGATATAGCAATCAGCCCCAGCATTTT. Full variable domain (outside the CDR3, taken from reference TRBV19 and TRBJ1-5): DGGITQSPKYLFRKEGQNVTLSCEQNLNHDAMYWYRQDPGQGLRLIYYSQIVNDFQKGDIAEGYSVSREKKESFPLTVTSAQKNPTAFYLCASSYQGGYSNQPQHFGDGTRLSIL.

The chain links TRBV7-8 to TRBJ1-2; D remains unclear. The germline V gene has CDR1 SGHVS and CDR2 FQNEAQ. The CDR3 length is 12 residues. V lost 0 bases to trimming and J lost 8 bases, with 7 bases between them. CDR3 sequence reads: CASSLALEGYTF. The DNA for the CDR3 is TGTGCCAGCAGCTTAGCTTTGGAGGGCTACACCTTC.

The CDR3 DNA reads TGTGCCAGCAGCTTAGCTGGGGGACACAAATTCTATGGCTACACCTTC. Residues: CASSLAGGHKFYGYTF. V and J are TRBV7-2 and TRBJ1-2, with TRBD1 as a possible D gene (6 bases). Germline loops: CDR1 SGHTA, CDR2 FQGNSA. This CDR3 contains 16 residues. The ends were cut back, 0 bases at V and 4 bases at J, with 15 bases in the middle.

The rearrangement joins TRBV7-9 to TRBJ2-2; D ambiguous. V was clipped by 2 bases and J by 2 bases, with 9 bases between them. The length of the CDR3 is 15 residues. Germline loops: CDR1 SEHNR, CDR2 FQNEAQ (reference sequence). In DNA, the CDR3 is TGTGCCAGCAGCTTATCTTACAGAAACACCGGGGAGCTGTTTTTT. Protein product: CASSLSYRNTGELFF.

The chain is built from TRBV11-2 and TRBJ2-5; D is possibly TRBD1 (7 bases). The V end lost 7 bases, the J end lost 2 bases, and 17 bases lay between the germline ends. CDR3 size: 15 residues. The germline gives CDR1 SGHAT, CDR2 FQNNGV. The CDR3 region has the DNA TGTGCCAGCACGGCGCAGGGGGGTCCACAAGAGACCCAGTACTTC. This encodes CASTAQGGPQETQYF.

The chain joins TRBV5-4 to TRBJ2-7; 8 nucleotides agree with TRBD1. This CDR3 is 12 amino acids long. V lost 2 bases to trimming and J lost 6 bases; unmatched junction nucleotides: 1. The germline gives CDR1 SGHNT, CDR2 YYREEE (reference sequence). CDR3 region: CASSLGTGEQYF. CDR3 nucleotides: TGTGCCAGCAGCTTAGGGACAGGCGAGCAGTACTTC.

This sequence joins TRBV28 and TRBJ1-1; TRBD1 agrees at 8 bases. With 5 bases clipped from V and 6 bases from J, the junction kept 17 bases outside the gene matches. CDR1 is MDHEN, CDR2 SYDVKM, per germline. The CDR3 runs 17 residues. The CDR3 DNA sequence: TGTGCCAGCAGTCCACTGGGGACAGGCGCGAGGTCCGCTGAAGCTTTCTTT. It yields the protein CASSPLGTGARSAEAFF.

The chain's CDR3 is CASSADSVSVNEKLFF. CDR3 sequence (DNA): TGTGCCAGTAGCGCCGACAGCGTATCCGTGAATGAAAAACTGTTTTTT. This chain joins TRBV19 and TRBJ1-4; TRBD1 is a possible D gene (5 bases). The CDR3 totals 16 residues. The germline V gene has CDR1 LNHDA and CDR2 SQIVND (reference sequence). V was clipped by 6 bases and J by 5 bases, with 19 bases between them. Combining the CDR3 with reference TRBV19 and TRBJ1-4 gives the whole variable domain DGGITQSPKYLFRKEGQNVTLSCEQNLNHDAMYWYRQDPGQGLRLIYYSQIVNDFQKGDIAEGYSVSREKKESFPLTVTSAQKNPTAFYLCASSADSVSVNEKLFFGSGTQLSVL.

The V and J genes are TRBV27 and TRBJ1-1; a weak D match, TRBD1 (5 bases). The CDR3 is 13 residues long. Trimming took off 6 bases at V and 11 bases at J, with 19 bases between the two ends. Germline CDR1 and CDR2: MNHEY and SMNVEV (reference sequence). CDR3 in amino acids: CASRTTGGSRAFF. CDR3 in DNA: TGTGCCAGCAGGACAACGGGGGGGTCTCGGGCTTTCTTT.

V and J are TRBV2 and TRBJ2-1; 7 bases align to TRBD2. The V gene end was trimmed by 4 bases and the J gene end by 6 bases; junction bases not matched to a gene: 6. Per germline, CDR1 SNHLY and CDR2 FYNNEI. This CDR3 has 14 amino acids. The CDR3 protein is CASSGMGGSNEQFF. As DNA, the CDR3 is TGTGCCAGCAGTGGAATGGGGGGGAGCAATGAGCAGTTCTTC. Filled out from reference TRBV2 and TRBJ2-1, the complete variable domain reads EPEVTQTPSHQVTQMGQEVILRCVPISNHLYFYWYRQILGQKVEFLVSFYNNEISEKSEIFDDQFSVERPDGSNFTLKIRSTKLEDSAMYFCASSGMGGSNEQFFGPGTRLTVL.

The chain employs TRBV2 and TRBJ2-3; TRBD2 might be the D (5 bases). The CDR3 has 16 residues. Trimming removed 4 bases at V and 1 base at J, with 15 bases between. CDR1 is SNHLY, CDR2 FYNNEI, per germline. The CDR3: CASSVSLARGTDTQYF. DNA of the CDR3: TGTGCCAGCAGTGTTAGTCTAGCTAGGGGCACAGATACGCAGTATTTT.

The rearrangement uses TRBV4-1 and TRBJ2-2, with 8 bases identical to TRBD1. Germline CDR1 and CDR2: MGHRA and YSYEKL. V gave up 4 bases and J gave up 7 bases; unmatched junction bases: 8. The CDR3 is 15 amino acids. CDR3 sequence: CASSPRTGNGGELFF. In DNA form, the CDR3 reads TGCGCCAGCAGCCCCAGGACAGGGAATGGCGGGGAGCTGTTTTTT.

The rearrangement uses TRBV18 and TRBJ1-2; perhaps TRBD1 as D (5 bases). CDR1 KGHSH and CDR2 LQKENI come from the germline V gene. Trimming removed 8 bases at V and 6 bases at J, with 19 bases between. The CDR3 spans 14 residues. CDR3 nucleotides: TGTGCCAGCGGCATGGACACCCCTGGAGATGGCTACACCTTC. Residues: CASGMDTPGDGYTF. Drawing the rest from reference TRBV18 and TRBJ1-2, the complete variable domain is NAGVMQNPRHLVRRRGQEARLRCSPMKGHSHVYWYRQLPEEGLKFMVYLQKENIIDESGMPKERFSAEFPKEGPSILRIQQVVRGDSAAYFCASGMDTPGDGYTFGSGTRLTVV.

A word on this clone: Other DNA sequences of this sample code for an identical CDR3. CDR3 in amino acids: CAWARLAGLAGANVLTF. CDR3 nucleotides: TGTGCCTGGGCAAGACTGGCGGGGCTTGCTGGGGCCAACGTCCTGACTTTC. The chain carries TRBV30 and TRBJ2-6, with D possibly matching TRBD2 (6 bases). The V end was cut by 5 bases, the J end by 2 bases, with 19 bases between. CDR3 length: 17 amino acids. Germline CDR1 and CDR2: GTSNPN and SVGIG (reference sequence).

The rearrangement uses TRBV19 and TRBJ2-5, with D possibly TRBD2 on 6 matching bases. The V gene lost 4 bases and the J gene lost 5 bases, with 14 bases spanning the gap. The CDR3 is 14 amino acids. Germline CDR1 and CDR2: LNHDA and SQIVND (reference sequence). The CDR3 coding sequence is TGTGCCAGTAGTAATAGCCCCGGGGGTGAGACCCAGTACTTC. It codes for CASSNSPGGETQYF.

The chain joins TRBV11-2 to TRBJ1-2; TRBD1 aligns across 9 bases. This CDR3 region has 15 residues. Trimming at V came to 3 bases and at J to 8 bases, leaving 10 bases not matched to a gene. Looked up from germline, CDR1 is SGHAT and CDR2 is FQNNGV. CDR3 nucleotides: TGTGCCAGCAGCTTGTGGGGGACAGGGCAAAGGGGCTACACCTTC. Translated, it gives CASSLWGTGQRGYTF.

This clone has a single count. The rearrangement uses TRBV3-1 (or the pseudogene TRBV3-2) and TRBJ1-1, with unresolved D. This CDR3 region has 14 residues. Germline V gene lookup returns CDR1 LGHDT and CDR2 YNNKEL (reference sequence). V dropped 4 bases and J dropped 1 base, with 10 bases sitting between them. CDR3 residues: CASSPRGPNTEAFF. CDR3 nucleotide sequence: TGTGCCAGCAGCCCCCGAGGGCCGAACACTGAAGCTTTCTTT.

This clone has only one observation. The chain recombines TRBV2 with TRBJ2-2; 7 bases agree with TRBD1. This CDR3 has 15 amino acids. The V gene's germline CDR1 is SNHLY and CDR2 FYNNEI. V gave up 6 bases and J gave up 1 base; unmatched junction bases: 5. CDR3 DNA: TGTGCCAGCAGGGTTACAGGGGTGAACACCGGGGAGCTGTTTTTT. Protein product: CASRVTGVNTGELFF.

A remark on this clone: The identical CDR3 is also encoded by other nucleotide sequences in the sample. The chain recombines TRBV7-9 with TRBJ2-1, with D unclear. From germline, CDR1 is SEHNR and CDR2 FQNEAQ (reference sequence). Deletions cut 3 bases from V and 7 bases from J, with 7 bases between. The CDR3 loop spans 12 amino acids. For the CDR3, the DNA is TGTGCCAGCAGCTTCGGTGAGAATGAGCAGTTCTTC. Residues: CASSFGENEQFF.

The chain joins TRBV5-1 to TRBJ1-5; no firm D call. V lost 5 bases, J lost 0 bases, and 12 bases lay in between. CDR3 length equals 15 residues. Germline CDR1 reads SGHRS; CDR2 reads YFSETQ. CDR3: CASRRDSYSNQPQHF. Here the CDR3 DNA reads TGCGCCAGCAGGCGGGATAGCTATAGCAATCAGCCCCAGCATTTT.